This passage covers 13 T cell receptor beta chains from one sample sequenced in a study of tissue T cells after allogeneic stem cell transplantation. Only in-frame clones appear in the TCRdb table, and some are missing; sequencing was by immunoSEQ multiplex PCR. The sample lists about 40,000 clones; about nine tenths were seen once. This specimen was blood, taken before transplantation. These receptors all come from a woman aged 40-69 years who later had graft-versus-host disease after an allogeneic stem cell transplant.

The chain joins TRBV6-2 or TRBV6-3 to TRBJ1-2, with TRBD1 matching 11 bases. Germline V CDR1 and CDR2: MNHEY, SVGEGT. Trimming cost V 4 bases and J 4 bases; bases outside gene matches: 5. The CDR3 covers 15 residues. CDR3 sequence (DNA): TGTGCCAGCAGTTCGAGGACAGGGGGCTTCTATGGCTACACCTTC. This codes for CASSSRTGGFYGYTF.

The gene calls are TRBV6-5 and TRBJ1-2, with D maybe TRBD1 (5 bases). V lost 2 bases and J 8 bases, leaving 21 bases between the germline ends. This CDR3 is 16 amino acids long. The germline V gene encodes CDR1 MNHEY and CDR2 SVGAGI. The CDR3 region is CASSYGLGGRGGGYTF. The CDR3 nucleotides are TGTGCCAGCAGTTACGGCCTCGGCGGGAGGGGAGGGGGCTACACCTTC.

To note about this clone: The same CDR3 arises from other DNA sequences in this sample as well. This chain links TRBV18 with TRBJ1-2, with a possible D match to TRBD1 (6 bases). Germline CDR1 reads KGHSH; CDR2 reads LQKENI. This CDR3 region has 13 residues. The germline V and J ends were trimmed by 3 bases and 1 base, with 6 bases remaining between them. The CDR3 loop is CASSPDSNYGYTF. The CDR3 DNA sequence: TGTGCCAGCTCACCGGACAGTAACTATGGCTACACCTTC. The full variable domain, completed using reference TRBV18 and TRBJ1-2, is NAGVMQNPRHLVRRRGQEARLRCSPMKGHSHVYWYRQLPEEGLKFMVYLQKENIIDESGMPKERFSAEFPKEGPSILRIQQVVRGDSAAYFCASSPDSNYGYTFGSGTRLTVV.

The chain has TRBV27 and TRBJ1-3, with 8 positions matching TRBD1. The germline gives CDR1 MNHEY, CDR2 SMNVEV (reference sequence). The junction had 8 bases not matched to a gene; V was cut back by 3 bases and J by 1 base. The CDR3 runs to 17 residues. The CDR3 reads CASSFSNRGWSGNTIYF. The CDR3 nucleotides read TGTGCCAGCAGTTTCTCCAACAGGGGGTGGTCTGGAAACACCATATATTTT.

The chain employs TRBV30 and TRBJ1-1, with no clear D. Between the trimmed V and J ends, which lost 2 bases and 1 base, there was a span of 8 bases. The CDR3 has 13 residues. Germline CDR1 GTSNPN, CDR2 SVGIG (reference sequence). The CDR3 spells CAWSKGTNTEAFF. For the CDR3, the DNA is TGTGCCTGGAGTAAGGGAACGAACACTGAAGCTTTCTTT.

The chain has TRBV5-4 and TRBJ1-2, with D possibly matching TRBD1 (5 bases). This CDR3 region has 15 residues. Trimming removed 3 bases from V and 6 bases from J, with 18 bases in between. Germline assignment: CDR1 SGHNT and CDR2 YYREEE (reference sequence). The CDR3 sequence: CASSSGGGIWDGYTF. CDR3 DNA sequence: TGTGCCAGCAGCTCCGGGGGGGGTATCTGGGATGGCTACACCTTC.

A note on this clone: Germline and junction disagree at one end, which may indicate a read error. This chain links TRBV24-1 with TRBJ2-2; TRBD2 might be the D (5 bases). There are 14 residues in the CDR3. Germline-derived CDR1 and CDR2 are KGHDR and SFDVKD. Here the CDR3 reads CATSDNSDTGELVF. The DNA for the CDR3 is TGTGCCACCAGTGATAACTCCGACACCGGGGAGCTGGTTTTT.

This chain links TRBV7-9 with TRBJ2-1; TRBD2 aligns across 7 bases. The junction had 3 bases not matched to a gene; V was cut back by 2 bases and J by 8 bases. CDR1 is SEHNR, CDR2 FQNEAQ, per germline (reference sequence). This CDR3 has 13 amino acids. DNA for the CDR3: TGTGCCAGCAGCTTAAGACTAGCTGATGAGCAGTTCTTC. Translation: CASSLRLADEQFF.

The CDR3, as DNA: TGTGCCAGCAGCGCAGGGCAGAATAATGAAAAACTGTTTTTT. Translating gives CASSAGQNNEKLFF. The rearrangement uses TRBV9 and TRBJ1-4, with a weak D call TRBD1 (5 bases). The CDR3 consists of 14 residues. V gave up 3 bases and J gave up 4 bases, with 10 bases separating them. Per the germline V gene, CDR1 is SGDLS and CDR2 is YYNGEE.

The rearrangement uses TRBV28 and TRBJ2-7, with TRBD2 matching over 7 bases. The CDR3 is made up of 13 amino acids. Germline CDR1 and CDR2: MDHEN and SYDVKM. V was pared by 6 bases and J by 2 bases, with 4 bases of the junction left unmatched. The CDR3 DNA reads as TGTGCCAGCAGCCAGCGGGGTCCCTACGAGCAGTACTTC. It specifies CASSQRGPYEQYF. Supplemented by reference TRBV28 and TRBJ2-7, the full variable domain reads DVKVTQSSRYLVKRTGEKVFLECVQDMDHENMFWYRQDPGLGLRLIYFSYDVKMKEKGDIPEGYSVSREKKERFSLILESASTNQTSMYLCASSQRGPYEQYFGPGTRLTVT.

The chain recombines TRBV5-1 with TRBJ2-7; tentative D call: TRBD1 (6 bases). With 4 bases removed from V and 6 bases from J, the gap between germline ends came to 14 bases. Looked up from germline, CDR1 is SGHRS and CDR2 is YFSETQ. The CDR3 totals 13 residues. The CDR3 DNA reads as TGCGCCAGCAGCGCCAACAGGGACCGCGAGCAGTACTTC. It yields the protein CASSANRDREQYF. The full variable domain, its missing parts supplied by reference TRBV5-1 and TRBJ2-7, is KAGVTQTPRYLIKTRGQQVTLSCSPISGHRSVSWYQQTPGQGLQFLFEYFSETQRNKGNFPGRFSGRQFSNSRSEMNVSTLELGDSALYLCASSANRDREQYFGPGTRLTVT.

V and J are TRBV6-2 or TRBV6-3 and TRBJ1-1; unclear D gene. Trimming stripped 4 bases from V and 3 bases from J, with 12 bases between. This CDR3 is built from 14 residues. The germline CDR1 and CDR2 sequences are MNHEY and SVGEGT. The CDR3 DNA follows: TGTGCCAGCAGTTTGGCCAGGAGAGACACTGAAGCTTTCTTT. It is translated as CASSLARRDTEAFF.

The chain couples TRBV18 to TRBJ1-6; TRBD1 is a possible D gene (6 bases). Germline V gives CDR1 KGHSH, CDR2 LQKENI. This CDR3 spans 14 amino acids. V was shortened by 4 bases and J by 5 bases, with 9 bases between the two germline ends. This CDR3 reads CASSRQADNSPLHF. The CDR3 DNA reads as TGTGCCAGCTCACGACAGGCTGATAATTCACCCCTCCACTTT.